This paragraph covers one T cell receptor (beta chain) sequence. Its antigen is unknown. This specimen comes from a study of T cell responses to AZD1222 COVID-19 vaccine. Study in general: The study pooled second doses at about 4 or about 12 weeks. Whole-study results and caveats: Vaccine-associated CD4 TCRs ranged over spike, dominating at 160-218 and 743-854. Only six people who got AZD1222 tested seropositive at baseline.

Germline CDR1 SGHNT, CDR2 YYREEE (reference sequence). V was clipped by 1 base and J by 4 bases, with 2 bases between them. CDR3 length equals 11 residues. TCRdb keeps only in-frame clones here, not all; method: immunoSEQ multiplex PCR. Here the sample spans roughly 170,000 clones, approximately 90% being singletons. The chain employs TRBV5-4 and TRBJ2-5; D remains ambiguous. This sample comprised peripheral blood, obtained on day 0 of AZD1222 vaccination. This receptor was identified in an adult in good health. Written as DNA, the CDR3 is TGTGCCAGCAGCTTGAGAGAGACCCAGTACTTC. Its protein is CASSLRETQYF.